The clone carrying this T cell receptor (beta chain) was seen many times. The antigen is undetermined. Trimming left V 5 bases short and J 3 bases short, with 19 bases between. CDR3 length: 17 residues. Per the germline V gene, CDR1 is MNHEY and CDR2 is SVGAGI. This record belongs to a study of neurological immune-mediated disorders. Overall study: Multiple sclerosis patients numbered roughly 35, with around 31 relapsing-remitting and 3 secondary progressive.

Findings and limits, study-wide: On phylogenetic grouping, the repertoires of 18 of 34 multiple sclerosis patients fell within one related-CDR3 cluster, constituting a possible signature. While HTLV-1-associated myelopathy showed the greatest TCR clonal expansion, multiple sclerosis showed the least, falling below healthy controls.

The cDNA was generated through 5'RACE incorporating 10-nucleotide random UMIs. TCRdb recomputed calls from the 5' RACE reads with MiXCR, one row per CDR3 protein. The table records fewer than 85,000 distinct CDR3 sequences, about 4% of them present only once. Sequencing was carried out using PBMCs. This rearrangement joins TRBV6-5 to TRBJ2-2, with D tentatively TRBD1 or TRBD2 (6 bases each). The sequence derives from a man aged 30-40 years with multiple sclerosis. The CDR3 here is CASSSTPGARYTGELFF. CDR3 coding DNA: TGTGCCAGCAGTAGCACACCGGGGGCGCGGTACACCGGGGAGCTGTTTTTT.